These 12 T cell receptor beta chains were all obtained from the same sample, sequenced in a study of CD8+ T cells in alopecia areata (dated by TCRdb to the late 2010s). Libraries came from the immunoSEQ multiplex PCR assay. RNA was extracted from all samples and reverse transcribed into cDNA, which served as template for TCR sequencing. TCRdb provides this immuneACCESS table in a form limited to in-frame rearrangements. Some clones are lacking; in checked studies, under half of them reflect an unresolved V gene, and why the rest are absent is not known. A total of some 220,000 clones appear in this sample, under 75% of them only once. The top ten hold roughly 1.4% of the sample. The time point label here, explained by the study, means: about 4 weeks on oral tofacitinib. The sample's treatment or condition, from its label and the paper: oral pan-JAK inhibitor, 5-10 mg twice daily. This material consisted of CD4+ T cells sorted from blood, taken at week 4, from a patient treated with tofacitinib. These receptors were taken from a human donor with alopecia areata.

As to this clone: This sample also contains other DNA sequences that code for the same CDR3. The chain links TRBV5-1 to TRBJ2-5, with D unclear. The germline V gene has CDR1 SGHRS and CDR2 YFSETQ. V was pared by 0 bases and J by 5 bases, with 5 bases between. CDR3 length equals 12 residues. CDR3 residues: CASSLVGETQYF. CDR3 sequence (DNA): TGCGCCAGCAGCTTGGTGGGGGAGACCCAGTACTTC.

The rearrangement links TRBV9 to TRBJ2-5, with D perhaps TRBD1 (6 bases). The ends were cut back, 4 bases at V and 5 bases at J, with 15 bases in the middle. This CDR3 has 14 residues. CDR1 is SGDLS and CDR2 is YYNGEE in the germline V gene. CDR3 sequence: CASSQRTDAETQYF. In DNA, the CDR3 is TGTGCCAGCAGCCAGAGGACAGATGCCGAGACCCAGTACTTC.

This clone was seen more than once but under ten times. The chain has TRBV11-2 and TRBJ2-3; 8 positions agree with TRBD2. In germline, CDR1 is SGHAT, CDR2 FQNNGV. This CDR3 region has 14 residues. V trimming: 8 bases; J trimming: 2 bases; junction bases outside the gene matches: 6. CDR3: CASLTSGTTDTQYF. DNA for the CDR3: TGTGCCAGCCTCACTAGCGGTACCACAGATACGCAGTATTTT. Filled out from reference TRBV11-2 and TRBJ2-3, the complete variable domain reads EAGVAQSPRYKIIEKRQSVAFWCNPISGHATLYWYQQILGQGPKLLIQFQNNGVVDDSQLPKDRFSAERLKGVDSTLKIQPAKLEDSAVYLCASLTSGTTDTQYFGPGTRLTVL.

In this sample, this clone turned up a few times. V gene TRBV19 combines with J gene TRBJ1-2; D unresolved. The CDR3 spans 14 residues. Trimming left V 4 bases short and J 4 bases short, with 13 bases between. Per germline, CDR1 LNHDA and CDR2 SQIVND (reference sequence). DNA for the CDR3: TGTGCCAGTAGTACCGTCCAGGTGGTCTATGGCTACACCTTC. Translated: CASSTVQVVYGYTF.

This chain connects TRBV7-2 to TRBJ2-3; possible D gene TRBD2, 5 bases. Germline V lookup: CDR1 SGHTA, CDR2 FQGNSA. V shed 5 bases and J shed 0 bases, with 12 bases lying between them. The CDR3 spans 15 residues. The CDR3 sequence is CASSRRTVSTDTQYF. The CDR3 DNA is TGTGCCAGCAGCCGAAGGACTGTAAGCACAGATACGCAGTATTTT. Full variable domain (outside the CDR3, taken from reference TRBV7-2 and TRBJ2-3): GAGVSQSPSNKVTEKGKDVELRCDPISGHTALYWYRQSLGQGLEFLIYFQGNSAPDKSGLPSDRFSAERTGGSVSTLTIQRTQQEDSAVYLCASSRRTVSTDTQYFGPGTRLTVL.

This clone was seen more than once but under ten times. V is TRBV10-3 and J is TRBJ2-7; no clear D gene. CDR3 size: 12 residues. V lost 4 bases and J 5 bases, leaving 9 bases between the germline ends. CDR1 is ENHRY and CDR2 is SYGVKD in the germline V gene. CDR3 amino acids: CAISGRLNEQYF. The CDR3 bases are TGTGCCATCAGTGGCCGGCTCAACGAGCAGTACTTC.

The sample holds one count of this clone. The chain links TRBV7-2 to TRBJ2-7; D remains unclear. V gave up 1 base and J gave up 4 bases, with 11 bases separating them. Per germline, CDR1 SGHTA and CDR2 FQGNSA. This CDR3 has 14 amino acids. The CDR3 nucleotides are TGTGCCAGCAGCTTAGTGCGGCCCCCATACGAGCAGTACTTC. It codes for CASSLVRPPYEQYF. Full variable domain (outside the CDR3, taken from reference TRBV7-2 and TRBJ2-7): GAGVSQSPSNKVTEKGKDVELRCDPISGHTALYWYRQSLGQGLEFLIYFQGNSAPDKSGLPSDRFSAERTGGSVSTLTIQRTQQEDSAVYLCASSLVRPPYEQYFGPGTRLTVT.

Regarding this clone: Other DNA sequences in this sample translate to the same CDR3. In DNA, the CDR3 is TGCAGCGTTGAGGGACAGGCGGATGGCTACACCTTC. Residues: CSVEGQADGYTF. V is TRBV29-1 and J is TRBJ1-2; TRBD1 aligns across 8 bases. CDR1 is SQVTM, CDR2 ANQGSEA, per germline. After removal of 3 bases from V and 6 bases from J, the junction contained 3 bases not matched to a gene. This CDR3 has 12 amino acids. The full variable domain, with the rest looked up from reference TRBV29-1 and TRBJ1-2, is SAVISQKPSRDICQRGTSLTIQCQVDSQVTMMFWYRQQPGQSLTLIATANQGSEATYESGFVIDKFPISRPNLTFSTLTVSNMSPEDSSIYLCSVEGQADGYTFGSGTRLTVV.

The rearrangement links TRBV30 to TRBJ2-7; 9 nucleotides match TRBD1. The germline CDR1 and CDR2 sequences are GTSNPN and SVGIG (reference sequence). This CDR3 is built from 15 residues. Trimming took 3 bases from V and 2 from J; bases not matched to a gene: 8. CDR3 amino acids: CAWSELGQGTYEQYF. CDR3 DNA: TGTGCCTGGAGCGAATTGGGACAGGGTACCTACGAGCAGTACTTC.

This clone came up a few times. CDR3 nucleotides: TGCAGCGTGGGACGGGTAATCTCCAATGAGCAGTTCTTC. It encodes CSVGRVISNEQFF. The rearrangement links TRBV29-1 to TRBJ2-1; tentatively, D is TRBD1 or TRBD2 (5 bases each). Germline V gene data show CDR1 as SQVTM and CDR2 as ANQGSEA. V was shortened by 6 bases and J by 6 bases, with 15 bases between the two germline ends. This CDR3 has 13 amino acids.

This clone was seen more than once but under ten times. V and J are TRBV19 and TRBJ2-3, with 7 bases aligning to TRBD2. CDR3 length equals 15 residues. J gave up 2 bases and V 4 bases, and 6 bases lay outside the gene matches. CDR1 and CDR2 from the germline V gene are LNHDA and SQIVND (reference sequence). This chain's CDR3 is CASSTGGTNTDTQYF. CDR3 nucleotide sequence: TGTGCCAGTAGTACCGGGGGGACCAACACAGATACGCAGTATTTT.

This chain uses TRBV6-5 with TRBJ2-5; 7 bases agree with TRBD1. The V segment lost 5 bases and the J segment 2 bases; nucleotides outside the gene matches: 5. This CDR3 region has 14 residues. The germline V gene has CDR1 MNHEY and CDR2 SVGAGI. In nucleotides, the CDR3 is TGTGCCAGCAGTGAAGGGACAGCACAAGAGACCCAGTACTTC. Amino acid sequence: CASSEGTAQETQYF.